Listed below are T cell receptor beta chains from one sample, sequenced in a study of control samples from healthy donors and cancer patients. Sequencing was performed with immunoSEQ multiplex PCR; in TCRdb, only in-frame clones are kept and a portion is missing. The sample holds some 120,000 clones, about nine tenths seen once. The sequenced sample was blood. These receptors were obtained from a man in his forties in good health. CDR3s include the opening cysteine and the closing phenylalanine or tryptophan. Each record gives: V gene, J gene, CDR3 protein.

V: TRBV6-5; J: TRBJ1-5; CDR3: CASTPGRAQPGPQHF
V: TRBV18; J: TRBJ2-5; CDR3: CASSPPGQQETQYF
V: TRBV28; J: TRBJ2-5; CDR3: CASRRLPNRGSLETQYF
V: TRBV5-4; J: TRBJ2-7; CDR3: CASSRTGGLYEQYF
V: TRBV2; J: TRBJ1-1; CDR3: CASNIGQGAWAEAFF
V: TRBV10-3; J: TRBJ2-2; CDR3: CAISRSAGFNAGELFF
V: TRBV12-3/TRBV12-4; J: TRBJ1-1; CDR3: CASKGAGTEAFF
V: TRBV12-3/TRBV12-4; J: TRBJ1-2; CDR3: CASSYRNGYTF
V: TRBV5-5; J: TRBJ2-3; CDR3: CASRGQGGTDTQYF
V: TRBV5-3; J: TRBJ1-1; CDR3: CARTPRQGGVVGTEAFF
V: TRBV7-9; J: TRBJ1-1; CDR3: CASRSTGQETEAFF
V: TRBV6-6; J: TRBJ2-2; CDR3: CASSRGGTGELFF
V: TRBV7-2; J: TRBJ2-7; CDR3: CASSVRGVAEQYF
V: TRBV11-3; J: TRBJ2-7; CDR3: CASSPRGQGAVSEQYF
V: TRBV11-3; J: TRBJ1-5; CDR3: CASSPGQGSNQPQHF
V: TRBV19; J: TRBJ1-5; CDR3: CASSIWAPGSNQPQHF
V: TRBV30; J: TRBJ1-1; CDR3: CAWSVRSGNTEAFF
V: TRBV18; J: TRBJ2-7; CDR3: CASSKLTSLSSYEQYF
V: TRBV18; J: TRBJ1-4; CDR3: CASSPTRNEKLFF
V: TRBV5-1; J: TRBJ2-1; CDR3: CASSLAGTMDNEQFF
V: TRBV15; J: TRBJ2-1; CDR3: CATSLRDSKINEQFF
V: TRBV18; J: TRBJ1-2; CDR3: CASSPSDKTNYGYTF
V: TRBV12-3/TRBV12-4; J: TRBJ1-3; CDR3: CASSPGNTIYF
V: TRBV12-2; J: TRBJ1-5; CDR3: CASRLARQGTTRGQPQHF
V: TRBV3-1/TRBV3-2; J: TRBJ1-5; CDR3: CASSQEPPGGNQPQHF
V: TRBV24-1; J: TRBJ2-5; CDR3: CATSDLRGGFETQYF
V: TRBV9; J: TRBJ2-7; CDR3: CASSVSLILGEQYF
V: TRBV19; J: TRBJ1-6; CDR3: CASSPAARPPLHF
V: TRBV11-3; J: TRBJ1-6; CDR3: CASSLGQSSYNSPLHF
V: TRBV25-1; J: TRBJ1-1; CDR3: CASSEMYSRGMNTEAFF
V: TRBV3-1/TRBV3-2; J: TRBJ2-5; CDR3: CASSQVEQGWETQYF
V: TRBV25-1; J: TRBJ2-2; CDR3: CASSGRVVDTGELFF
V: TRBV6-5; J: TRBJ2-3; CDR3: CASSWTSGGNTNTQYF
V: TRBV30; J: TRBJ1-5; CDR3: CAWGTGYNQPQHF
V: TRBV6-5; J: TRBJ2-5; CDR3: CASKGETQYF
V: TRBV11-3; J: TRBJ1-4; CDR3: CASSGPNGEKLFF
V: TRBV30; J: TRBJ2-5; CDR3: CAWSPPGGRGQETQYF
V: TRBV21-1; J: TRBJ1-6; CDR3: CASSKEGSPLHF
V: TRBV4-1; J: TRBJ1-2; CDR3: CASSQSGTTVYGYTF
V: TRBV7-6; J: TRBJ1-4; CDR3: CASSLDIGGENEKLFF
V: TRBV5-5; J: TRBJ2-7; CDR3: CASSSDGTVRYEQYF